This T cell receptor beta chain was identified during a study of T cells expressing NK-cell markers. Study as a whole: HCMV seropositivity marked most of the eight sequenced donors; one was seronegative.

A word on this clonotype: What it binds is unknown.

5'RACE template switching with UMIs generated TCR beta cDNA. TCRdb re-called the 5' RACE reads; one entry per CDR3 protein, DNA not given. The repertoire table contains 350,000 to 400,000 distinct CDR3 sequences. Overall study findings and caveats: The CD3+CD56-NKG2C+ fraction of several donors was also led by these clonotypes. Dominant NKG2C+ clonotypes in 5 or 6 donors made up 1.0-7.0% of CD8+ T cells.

The sequence derives from a woman aged 45-60 years in good health. The sequenced sample consisted of blood T cells: a sorted CD56 or NKG2C T cell subset, CD4+ or CD8+ T cells, or bulk PBMC T cells (not recorded which).

The CDR3 sequence: CSAEEAAKTSDTQYF. The rearrangement uses TRBV20-1 and TRBJ2-3. The CDR3 has 15 amino acids. Germline V CDR1 and CDR2: DFQATT, SNEGSKA (reference sequence).